This T cell receptor (beta chain) was sequenced in a study of post-analysis software for immune sequencing data. On the study more broadly: Included courses were relapsing-remitting and secondary progressive multiple sclerosis; progressive-relapsing multiple sclerosis was also included.

Comment on this clonotype: Its antigen is not known. The germline gene is not matched at one end of the junction; a read error may be the cause.

Carried by the TCR beta cDNA libraries were unique molecular identifiers. When 1 to 10 million T cells were used, they gave 500,000 or so cDNA molecules. TCRdb redid the calling of the PCR reads with MiXCR, one entry per CDR3 protein. The data show approximately 160,000 distinct CDR3 sequences, 30% seen once. Findings and caveats of the study: When compared against controls, multiple sclerosis patients showed significantly lower normalized Chao1 diversity. When the samples were clustered directly with F measure, those that had been prepared in the same batch showed strong co-clustering.

The clonotype originates from a girl aged 5-17 years with multiple sclerosis. Sequencing was performed on blood.

In nucleotides, the CDR3 is TGTGCCGGCAGCGGGAGTTCCCTCTCCGAGCAGTACTTC. This encodes CAGSGSSLSEQYF. The chain joins TRBV7-3 to TRBJ2-5, with 8 positions matching TRBD2. Near its end, the DNA agrees better with TRBJ2-7, so the J call may be wrong. CDR3 length: 13 amino acids. Germline-derived CDR1 and CDR2 are SGHTA and FQGTGA.